Included here is one T cell receptor (beta chain) sequence, with context. The antigen is unknown. These data come from a study of identifying expanded T cells in peripheral blood. Measured with immunoSEQ multiplex PCR; TCRdb has only the in-frame clones, and not every one. The table records 70,000 or so clones, roughly 90% of them present only once. General study points: Differentially abundant clones: roughly 1.2 between replicates, just under 17 at around 2 weeks, 19 to 20 at four. Two-week clone count variance significantly increased as total template count grew.

The CDR3 spans 18 residues. The junction had 14 bases not matched to a gene; V was cut back by 7 bases and J by 0 bases. Germline CDR1 reads MDHEN; CDR2 reads SYDVKM. This sequence originates from a person aged 18-70 years in good health. The chain uses TRBV28 and TRBJ2-1; TRBD2 matches at 8 bases. Sequenced: blood. CDR3 coding DNA: TGTGCCAGCACCCCTGCAGCGGGAGTCCCTAGCTCCTACAATGAGCAGTTCTTC. Translation gives CASTPAAGVPSSYNEQFF.